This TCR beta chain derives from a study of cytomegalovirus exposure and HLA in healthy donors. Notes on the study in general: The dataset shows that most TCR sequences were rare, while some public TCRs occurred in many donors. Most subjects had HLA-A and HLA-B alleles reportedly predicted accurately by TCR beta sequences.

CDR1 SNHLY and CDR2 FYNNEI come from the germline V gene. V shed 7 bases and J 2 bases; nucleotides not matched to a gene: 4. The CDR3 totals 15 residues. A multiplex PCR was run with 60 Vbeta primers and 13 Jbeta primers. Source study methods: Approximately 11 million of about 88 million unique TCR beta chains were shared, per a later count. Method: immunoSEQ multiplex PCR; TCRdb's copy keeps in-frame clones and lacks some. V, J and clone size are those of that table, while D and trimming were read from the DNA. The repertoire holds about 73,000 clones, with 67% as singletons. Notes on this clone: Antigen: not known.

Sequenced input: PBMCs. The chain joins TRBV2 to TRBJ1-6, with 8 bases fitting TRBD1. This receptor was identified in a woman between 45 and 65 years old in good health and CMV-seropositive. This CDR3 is CASIPQGAYNSPLHF. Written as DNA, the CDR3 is TGTGCCAGCATCCCACAGGGGGCCTATAATTCACCCCTCCACTTT. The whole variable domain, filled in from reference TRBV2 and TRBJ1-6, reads EPEVTQTPSHQVTQMGQEVILRCVPISNHLYFYWYRQILGQKVEFLVSFYNNEISEKSEIFDDQFSVERPDGSNFTLKIRSTKLEDSAMYFCASIPQGAYNSPLHFGNGTRLTVT.